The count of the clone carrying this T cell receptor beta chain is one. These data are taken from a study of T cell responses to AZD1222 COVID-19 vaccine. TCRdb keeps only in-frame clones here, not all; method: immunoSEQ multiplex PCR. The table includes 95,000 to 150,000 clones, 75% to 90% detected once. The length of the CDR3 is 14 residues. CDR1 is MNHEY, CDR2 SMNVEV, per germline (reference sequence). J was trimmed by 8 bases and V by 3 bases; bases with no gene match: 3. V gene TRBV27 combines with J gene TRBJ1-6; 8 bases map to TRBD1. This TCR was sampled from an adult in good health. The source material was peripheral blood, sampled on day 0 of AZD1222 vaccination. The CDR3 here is CASSLQGAYSPLHF. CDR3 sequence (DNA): TGTGCCAGCAGTTTGCAGGGGGCCTATTCACCCCTCCACTTT.